This T cell receptor (beta chain) was sequenced for a study of immune heterogeneity within non-small cell lung tumors. Study overall: Histology included 4 squamous cell carcinomas, 9 to 11 non-squamous carcinomas and 1 unspecified tumor.

This clonotype was observed at least ten times. Its antigen is not known. TCR beta CDR3 regions came from multiplex PCR with 32 forward V and 13 reverse J primers. TCRdb fed the multiplex PCR reads into MiXCR, producing one record per CDR3 protein. This table holds 8,500 to 13,000 distinct CDR3 sequences, roughly 30% found once. Bulk tumor gDNA, roughly 600 ng per sample, served as the TCR template. The authors collected several far-apart biopsies from each primary tumor during surgery. These patients got curative surgery after being newly diagnosed with untreated non-small cell lung cancer. Findings of the study overall: Recurrence of identical dominant CDR3 beta clonotypes was observed across tumor sites within a patient, alongside site-unique high-frequency clones. The study found that local T-cell clonality correlated moderately but significantly with local tumor mutational burden (R about 0.37).

Germline V lookup: CDR1 SGHRS, CDR2 YFSETQ. V lost 1 base and J lost 0, with 8 bases in between. This CDR3 has 16 amino acids. The rearrangement joins TRBV5-1 to TRBJ1-6, with a tentative D call TRBD1 (5 bases). The sample comprised lung tumor tissue. This TCR came from a woman aged 45-59 years with non-small cell lung cancer. The DNA of the CDR3 is TGCGCCAGCAGCTTGACGGGGGGCTCCTATAATTCACCCCTCCACTTT. Translating it yields CASSLTGGSYNSPLHF.